These 7 T cell receptor beta chains came from one sample sequenced in a study of blood T cell repertoires in COVID-19. The repertoire was sequenced with immunoSEQ multiplex PCR; TCRdb's copy has only in-frame clones and lacks some. In the table there are hundreds of thousands of clones, roughly 85% of which are singletons. Material for sequencing was PBMCs or T cells enriched from blood (not recorded which). The receptors derive from a woman in her forties with acute COVID-19.

The chain carries TRBV6-2 or TRBV6-3 and TRBJ2-3; D unclear. In germline, CDR1 is MNHEY, CDR2 SVGEGT. The V gene lost 0 bases and the J gene lost 1 base, with 11 bases spanning the gap. The CDR3 length is 16 residues. The CDR3 DNA is TGTGCCAGCAGTTACTCGCGTCCATCGCGCACAGATACGCAGTATTTT. This codes for CASSYSRPSRTDTQYF.

The chain joins TRBV5-5 to TRBJ2-7; D remains ambiguous. V lost 3 bases to trimming and J lost 1 base, with 11 bases between them. In germline, CDR1 is SGHKS, CDR2 YYEKEE (reference sequence). The CDR3 consists of 14 residues. The CDR3 region has the DNA TGTGCCAGCAGCTCCCAGAGGCCTTCCTACGAGCAGTACTTC. The encoded protein is CASSSQRPSYEQYF. The entire variable domain, with the rest obtained from reference TRBV5-5 and TRBJ2-7, is as follows: DAGVTQSPTHLIKTRGQQVTLRCSPISGHKSVSWYQQVLGQGPQFIFQYYEKEERGRGNFPDRFSARQFPNYSSELNVNALLLGDSALYLCASSSQRPSYEQYFGPGTRLTVT.

The gene calls are TRBV27 and TRBJ2-1, with 9 bases that match TRBD2. The junction had 8 bases not matched to a gene; V was cut back by 8 bases and J by 6 bases. The CDR3 extends over 14 amino acids. CDR1 is MNHEY, CDR2 SMNVEV, per germline (reference sequence). The CDR3 protein is CASGLAGVVNEQFF. For the CDR3, the DNA is TGTGCCAGCGGCTTAGCGGGAGTTGTCAATGAGCAGTTCTTC.

The rearrangement joins TRBV28 to TRBJ1-5; D not resolved. Germline V lookup: CDR1 MDHEN, CDR2 SYDVKM. The V end was cut by 4 bases, the J end by 3 bases, with 13 bases between. CDR3 length: 15 residues. In DNA, the CDR3 is TGTGCCAGCAGTTCGACGAGGGCCCTCAATCAGCCCCAGCATTTT. It codes for CASSSTRALNQPQHF.

This clone came up once. The gene calls are TRBV28 and TRBJ1-2; weak D call: TRBD1 (5 bases). This CDR3 has 15 amino acids. The V end lost 11 bases, the J end lost 7 bases, and 26 bases lay between the germline ends. CDR1 MDHEN and CDR2 SYDVKM come from the germline V gene. Here the CDR3 reads CASSFPVRAQVGYTF. For the CDR3, the DNA is TGTGCCTCTAGTTTTCCGGTCAGGGCCCAGGTTGGCTACACCTTC.

This rearrangement joins TRBV7-3 to TRBJ2-7; D is perhaps TRBD1 (7 bases). V lost 4 bases, J lost 7 bases, and 17 bases lay in between. Per the germline V gene, CDR1 is SGHTA and CDR2 is FQGTGA. The CDR3 contains 14 residues. CDR3 sequence reads: CASSSQGGAGEQYF. The CDR3 DNA follows: TGTGCCAGCAGCTCGCAGGGGGGAGCTGGAGAGCAGTACTTC.

This clone has just a few counts. The CDR3 DNA sequence: TGTGCCACCGCCCCTCTTCTATACGAGCAGTACTTC. Translation gives CATAPLLYEQYF. The chain has TRBV28 and TRBJ2-7; D not resolved. The CDR3 sequence is 12 residues long. V lost 10 bases and J lost 4, with 14 bases in between. Germline V lookup: CDR1 MDHEN, CDR2 SYDVKM.